This TCR beta chain was documented in a study of OX40 agonist ivuxolimab in advanced cancers. For the study at large: Patients received ivuxolimab, an intravenous treatment, every 2 weeks at 0.01 to 10 mg/kg.

Profiled with immunoSEQ multiplex PCR; TCRdb holds only in-frame clones, not every one. The sample includes 84,000 or so clones, around nine tenths of them seen just once. CDR1 and CDR2 (germline): SNHLY, FYNNEI. The CDR3 runs 13 residues. Deletions cut 3 bases from V and 8 bases from J, with 13 bases between. This clone was observed a handful of times. This receptor was obtained from an adult with an advanced solid tumor such as melanoma, head and neck, liver or kidney cancer. The V call is TRBV2, the J call TRBJ1-2, with D perhaps TRBD1 (6 bases). Material: CD4+ or CD8+ T cells sorted from blood, obtained in a trial of the OX40 agonist ivuxolimab. The CDR3 reads CASSELAGEGYTF. The CDR3 DNA is TGTGCCAGCAGTGAGCTGGCAGGGGAAGGCTACACCTTC.